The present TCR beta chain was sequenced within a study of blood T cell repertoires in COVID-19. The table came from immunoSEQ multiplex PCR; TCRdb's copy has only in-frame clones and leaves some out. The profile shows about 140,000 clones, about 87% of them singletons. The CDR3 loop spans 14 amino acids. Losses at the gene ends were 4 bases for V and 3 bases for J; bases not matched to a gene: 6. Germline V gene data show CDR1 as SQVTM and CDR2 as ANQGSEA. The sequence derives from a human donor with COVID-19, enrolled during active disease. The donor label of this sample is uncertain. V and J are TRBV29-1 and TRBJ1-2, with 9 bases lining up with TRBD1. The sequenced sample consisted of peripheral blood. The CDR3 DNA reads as TGCAGCGTTGCAGTGGGACAGGGAGACTATGGCTACACCTTC. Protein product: CSVAVGQGDYGYTF. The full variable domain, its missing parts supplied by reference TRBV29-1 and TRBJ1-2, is SAVISQKPSRDICQRGTSLTIQCQVDSQVTMMFWYRQQPGQSLTLIATANQGSEATYESGFVIDKFPISRPNLTFSTLTVSNMSPEDSSIYLCSVAVGQGDYGYTFGSGTRLTVV.